The 6 T cell receptor beta chains listed next were all sequenced from one sample in a study of monozygotic twins with inflammatory bowel disease. TCRdb re-analyzed the 5' RACE reads; it lists each CDR3 protein once, without DNA. Across about 380,000 distinct CDR3 sequences, the top ten clones capture 2.5% to 3% of the sample. Sample: blood. These TCRs come from a human donor with ulcerative colitis or Crohn's disease, or a healthy co-twin of an affected twin (not recorded which).

The J gene is TRBJ2-5, the V gene TRBV11-2; absent DNA, TCRdb's TRBD1 call cannot be checked. The CDR3 totals 16 residues. CDR1 SGHAT and CDR2 FQNNGV come from the germline V gene. The CDR3 here is CASSLIGGGQGETQYF.

The V call is TRBV7-9, the J call TRBJ2-5. The CDR3 extends over 13 amino acids. Germline V CDR1 and CDR2: SEHNR, FQNEAQ (reference sequence). The CDR3 reads CASSPSLSQTQYF.

V usage is TRBV20-1 and J usage is TRBJ1-6; TCRdb's D call, TRBD1, is unchecked because there is no DNA. Germline CDR1 reads DFQATT; CDR2 reads SNEGSKA (reference sequence). This CDR3 is 15 amino acids long. The CDR3 spells CSARDLGGVGSPLHF.

The chain uses TRBV15 and TRBJ2-7; as DNA is missing, the TRBD1 call by TCRdb cannot be tested. In germline, CDR1 is LNHNV, CDR2 YYDKDF (reference sequence). The CDR3 consists of 13 residues. The CDR3 here is CATSTIQGAEQYF.

CDR3: CASSTSGGQETQYF. The V call is TRBV12-3 or TRBV12-4, the J call TRBJ2-5; TCRdb picks TRBD2, but there is no DNA to check that call. CDR3 length equals 14 residues.

The chain carries TRBV5-1 and TRBJ2-1; the D call from TCRdb, TRBD1, cannot be confirmed without DNA. CDR3 length: 16 amino acids. From germline, CDR1 is SGHRS and CDR2 YFSETQ. The CDR3 sequence is CASSRTGGSSYNEQFF.